Listed here are 12 T cell receptor beta chains from one sample, sequenced in a study of response to subunit inactivated influenza vaccine. TCRdb used MiXCR to reprocess the RT-PCR reads, holding one entry per CDR3 protein. The sample consists of approximately 290,000 distinct CDR3 sequences, 20% to 25% of them appearing once. This material consisted of PBMCs from blood, taken about 20 months after vaccination. The receptors originated from a man in his fifties or sixties who received an inactivated influenza vaccine.

V and J are TRBV28 and TRBJ1-4, with D unresolved. Deletions cut 6 bases from V and 3 bases from J, with 5 bases between. Germline CDR1 MDHEN, CDR2 SYDVKM. The length of the CDR3 is 12 residues. The CDR3 DNA follows: TGTGCCAGCAGGTTCTCTAATGAAAAACTGTTTTTT. Its translation: CASRFSNEKLFF.

The V and J genes are TRBV29-1 and TRBJ2-1; D is possibly TRBD2 (6 bases). This CDR3 has 13 residues. Germline V gene sequence: CDR1 SQVTM, CDR2 ANQGSEA. Trimming took 4 bases from V and 6 from J, leaving 13 bases between them. The CDR3 loop reads CSVVASVGNEQFF. CDR3 coding DNA: TGCAGCGTTGTGGCTAGCGTAGGCAATGAGCAGTTCTTC.

This clonotype has only a few counts. The rearrangement uses TRBV20-1 and TRBJ1-6, with 9 bases aligning to TRBD1. Germline-derived CDR1 and CDR2 are DFQATT and SNEGSKA (reference sequence). The CDR3 spans 15 residues. J gave up 5 bases and V 5 bases, and 7 bases lay outside the gene matches. This chain's CDR3 is CSAPRGQGDNSPLHF. The CDR3 DNA is TGCAGTGCTCCTAGGGGACAGGGCGATAATTCACCCCTCCACTTT.

This clonotype was counted only a few times. This chain connects TRBV5-1 to TRBJ2-1; 8 positions agree with TRBD2. V gave up 5 bases and J gave up 0 bases; unmatched junction bases: 7. This CDR3 spans 16 amino acids. CDR1 SGHRS and CDR2 YFSETQ come from the germline V gene. The CDR3 nucleotides are TGCGCCAGCAGACTGTCGAGCGGGAGCTCCTACAATGAGCAGTTCTTC. Translation: CASRLSSGSSYNEQFF.

The chain carries TRBV29-1 and TRBJ2-7; D is unresolved. V shed 6 bases and J shed 4 bases, with 16 bases lying between them. The V gene's germline CDR1 is SQVTM and CDR2 ANQGSEA. The CDR3 is made up of 13 amino acids. The DNA for the CDR3 is TGCAGCGTGGCCCAAGGAATCGGTTACGAGCAGTACTTC. This sequence encodes CSVAQGIGYEQYF.

This clonotype was found once. The V call is TRBV20-1, the J call TRBJ2-7, with 12 bases that match TRBD2. V was pared by 5 bases and J by 5 bases, with 13 bases of the junction left unmatched. The CDR3 spans 16 residues. Germline values: CDR1 DFQATT, CDR2 SNEGSKA (reference sequence). The CDR3 DNA is TGCAGTGCTCGCCAAAGACTAGCGGGAGTTCGGGACGAGCAGTACTTC. It yields the protein CSARQRLAGVRDEQYF.

The V gene is TRBV6-2 or TRBV6-3, the J gene TRBJ2-5, with D hard to call. Germline V gene sequence: CDR1 MNHEY, CDR2 SVGEGT. The CDR3 has 12 residues. The V gene lost 5 bases and the J gene lost 5 bases, with 9 bases spanning the gap. The CDR3 DNA is TGTGCCAGCAGTCCGGCGGATGAGACCCAGTACTTC. Translation gives CASSPADETQYF.

There are a few counts of this clonotype. CDR3: CSARDPNYGYTF. DNA of the CDR3: TGCAGTGCTAGAGATCCCAACTATGGCTACACCTTC. The chain links TRBV20-1 to TRBJ1-2, with unresolved D. V lost 0 bases to trimming and J lost 2 bases, with 4 bases between them. The CDR3 totals 12 residues. Looked up from germline, CDR1 is DFQATT and CDR2 is SNEGSKA (reference sequence).

The V and J genes are TRBV5-6 and TRBJ2-3; tentatively, D is TRBD2 (6 bases). The CDR3 length is 13 residues. Trimming left V 6 bases short and J 1 base short, with 9 bases between. Germline assignment: CDR1 SGHDT and CDR2 YYEEEE. The CDR3 is CASTGLRTDTQYF. The CDR3 DNA follows: TGTGCCAGCACGGGACTTCGCACAGATACGCAGTATTTT. Full variable domain (remainder filled in from reference TRBV5-6 and TRBJ2-3): DAGVTQSPTHLIKTRGQQVTLRCSPKSGHDTVSWYQQALGQGPQFIFQYYEEEERQRGNFPDRFSGHQFPNYSSELNVNALLLGDSALYLCASTGLRTDTQYFGPGTRLTVL.

This clonotype was seen many times. This rearrangement joins TRBV28 to TRBJ1-6, with a tentative D call TRBD1 (5 bases). Germline V CDR1 and CDR2: MDHEN, SYDVKM. The CDR3 loop spans 17 amino acids. V was clipped by 6 bases and J by 0 bases, with 15 bases between them. The CDR3 reads CASRPLMGRSYNSPLHF. The CDR3 nucleotides are TGTGCCAGCAGGCCCCTAATGGGACGCTCCTATAATTCACCCCTCCACTTT.

This clonotype occurred a few times. The rearrangement uses TRBV15 and TRBJ1-5; D ambiguous. The V gene's germline CDR1 is LNHNV and CDR2 YYDKDF (reference sequence). Trimming stripped 0 bases from V and 2 bases from J, with 5 bases between. CDR3 length: 14 amino acids. The CDR3 region is CATSREVGNQPQHF. Written as DNA, the CDR3 is TGTGCCACCAGCAGAGAGGTCGGCAATCAGCCCCAGCATTTT.

This clonotype was detected only a few times. This sequence joins TRBV15 and TRBJ2-7; D call uncertain. Looked up from germline, CDR1 is LNHNV and CDR2 is YYDKDF (reference sequence). The V and J ends lost 6 bases and 0 bases respectively, with 9 bases between them. The CDR3 has 13 residues. The CDR3 loop is CATREDISYEQYF. CDR3 DNA sequence: TGTGCCACCAGGGAAGACATCTCCTACGAGCAGTACTTC.